Each of the 20 T cell receptor beta chains below was sequenced from the same sample in a study of cytotoxic CD8 clonotypes in ibrutinib-treated CLL. TCRdb keeps only in-frame clones here, not all; method: immunoSEQ multiplex PCR. The top ten hold about 7.6% of the sample, which has over 120,000 clones, more than 70% seen once. Sample: PBMCs, taken after 36 months of ibrutinib treatment. The receptors shown here come from a human donor with chronic lymphocytic leukemia.

This clone was found once. The J gene is TRBJ2-7, the V gene TRBV19; TRBD2 is a possible D gene (5 bases). The CDR3 consists of 15 residues. The V end lost 4 bases, the J end lost 4 bases, and 17 bases lay between the germline ends. Germline assignment: CDR1 LNHDA and CDR2 SQIVND (reference sequence). In nucleotides, the CDR3 is TGTGCCAGTAGTACTAGCACCAAACCCGGGTACGAGCAGTACTTC. Encoded protein: CASSTSTKPGYEQYF.

This CDR3 is CASSRIVATNEKLFF. CDR3 DNA sequence: TGTGCCAGCAGCAGAATCGTAGCAACTAATGAAAAACTGTTTTTT. The chain joins TRBV7-2 to TRBJ1-4; D is undetermined. CDR3 length: 15 residues. Germline V gives CDR1 SGHTA, CDR2 FQGNSA. With 5 bases removed from V and 0 bases from J, the gap between germline ends came to 10 bases.

The chain links TRBV7-9 to TRBJ1-2, with D possibly being TRBD1 (6 bases). The V gene's germline CDR1 is SEHNR and CDR2 FQNEAQ (reference sequence). The CDR3 loop spans 15 amino acids. Deletions cut 2 bases from V and 4 bases from J, with 14 bases between. The CDR3 DNA reads as TGTGCCAGCAGCTTATCTGGGGGACACTCCTATGGCTACACCTTC. Amino acids: CASSLSGGHSYGYTF.

This rearrangement joins TRBV4-1 to TRBJ2-7; 9 bases match TRBD2. Germline values: CDR1 MGHRA, CDR2 YSYEKL. The V gene end was trimmed by 0 bases and the J gene end by 3 bases; junction bases not matched to a gene: 6. The CDR3 loop spans 16 amino acids. CDR3 loop: CASSQDVAGEFYEQYF. The DNA of the CDR3 is TGCGCCAGCAGCCAAGATGTAGCGGGAGAATTCTACGAGCAGTACTTC.

The chain employs TRBV9 and TRBJ2-7; 13 nucleotides align to TRBD2. Germline values: CDR1 SGDLS, CDR2 YYNGEE. Unmatched junction bases numbered 6, after V lost 3 bases and J lost 6 bases. The CDR3 is 15 residues long. CDR3 residues: CASSATSGRAAEQYF. The CDR3 DNA is TGTGCCAGCAGCGCTACTAGCGGGAGGGCCGCCGAGCAGTACTTC.

The CDR3 loop reads CASTQPGQETQYF. The CDR3 region has the DNA TGTGCCAGCACCCAGCCAGGGCAAGAGACCCAGTACTTC. The V and J genes are TRBV7-9 and TRBJ2-5, with a tentative D call TRBD1 (5 bases). The CDR3 has 13 amino acids. CDR1 and CDR2 from the germline V gene are SEHNR and FQNEAQ (reference sequence). Trimming cost V 7 bases and J 2 bases, with 11 bases left between them. The full variable domain, in which reference TRBV7-9 and TRBJ2-5 provide the parts outside the CDR3, is DTGVSQNPRHKITKRGQNVTFRCDPISEHNRLYWYRQTLGQGPEFLTYFQNEAQLEKSRLLSDRFSAERPKGSFSTLEIQRTEQGDSAMYLCASTQPGQETQYFGPGTRLLVL.

The V call is TRBV28, the J call TRBJ1-5; 9 bases are a match to TRBD1. Trimming at V came to 5 bases and at J to 4 bases, leaving 9 bases not matched to a gene. The germline V gene encodes CDR1 MDHEN and CDR2 SYDVKM. The CDR3 totals 16 residues. CDR3 nucleotides: TGTGCCAGCAGTATCCTCCGGGACAGGGTAAATCAGCCCCAGCATTTT. Protein sequence: CASSILRDRVNQPQHF.

DNA for the CDR3: TGTGCCAGCAGCGGAGCCTCCACTCGGGACAGCCCTTTAAATCAGCCCCAGCATTTT. Amino acids: CASSGASTRDSPLNQPQHF. J is TRBJ1-5 and V is TRBV14; 7 bases are shared with TRBD1. Looked up from germline, CDR1 is SGHDN and CDR2 is FVKESK. J lost 4 bases, V lost 5 bases, and 20 bases had no gene match. The CDR3 is made up of 19 amino acids.

The chain is built from TRBV27 and TRBJ2-6; D uncertain. V lost 5 bases, J lost 0 bases, and 5 bases lay in between. The germline CDR1 and CDR2 sequences are MNHEY and SMNVEV (reference sequence). There are 14 residues in the CDR3. CDR3 nucleotide sequence: TGTGCCAGCAGTCACCACTCTGGGGCCAACGTCCTGACTTTC. Its protein product is CASSHHSGANVLTF.

This chain links TRBV28 with TRBJ1-2; D may be TRBD1 (5 bases). Germline CDR1 is MDHEN and CDR2 is SYDVKM. Trimming removed 5 bases from V and 3 bases from J, with 13 bases in between. This CDR3 contains 14 residues. The DNA of the CDR3 is TGTGCCAGCAGTCCCGGGGCCGACTACTATGGCTACACCTTC. This sequence encodes CASSPGADYYGYTF.

With regard to this clone: A junction end diverges from the germline sequence, so it may reflect a read error. The V gene is TRBV6-5, the J gene TRBJ2-4; D is unresolved. The CDR3 runs to 15 residues. Germline CDR1 reads MNHEY; CDR2 reads SVGAGI. The CDR3 DNA reads as TGTGCCGGCAGTTACTCTCTTCAAGCCAAAAACATTCAGTACTTC. Protein: CAGSYSLQAKNIQYF.

This clone was observed a single time. This chain joins TRBV4-1 and TRBJ1-4, with D hard to call. CDR1 is MGHRA and CDR2 is YSYEKL in the germline V gene. V was cut by 6 bases and J by 4 bases, with 12 bases left in between. The CDR3 is made up of 14 amino acids. CDR3 region: CASRRRVLNEKLFF. The CDR3 DNA sequence: TGCGCCAGCAGACGCCGGGTCCTTAATGAAAAACTGTTTTTT.

This clone came up once. CDR3 sequence: CASSQGLGDNQPQHF. CDR3 bases: TGTGCCAGCAGTCAGGGTTTAGGCGACAATCAGCCCCAGCATTTT. The rearrangement uses TRBV28 and TRBJ1-5, with D possibly being TRBD1 (5 bases). With 5 bases removed from V and 3 bases from J, the gap between germline ends came to 14 bases. The CDR3 has 15 residues. Germline V gene sequence: CDR1 MDHEN, CDR2 SYDVKM.

CDR3 amino acids: CASRKTGGRVGEQFF. The CDR3 nucleotides read TGTGCCAGCAGGAAGACAGGGGGCCGGGTGGGTGAGCAGTTCTTC. This chain uses TRBV6-5 with TRBJ2-1; 10 nucleotides line up with TRBD1. The junction had 11 bases not matched to a gene; V was cut back by 6 bases and J by 9 bases. Germline values: CDR1 MNHEY, CDR2 SVGAGI. The CDR3 spans 15 residues.

The rearrangement links TRBV6-5 to TRBJ1-6; unclear D gene. The V and J ends lost 4 bases and 6 bases respectively, with 10 bases between them. Germline V gene sequence: CDR1 MNHEY, CDR2 SVGAGI. The CDR3 contains 14 residues. The CDR3: CASSFGVLNSPLHF. The DNA for the CDR3 is TGTGCCAGCAGTTTCGGGGTTCTTAATTCACCCCTCCACTTT.

The chain links TRBV7-3 to TRBJ2-5; the D gene is possibly TRBD1 (7 bases). This CDR3 is 14 amino acids long. Germline CDR1 SGHTA, CDR2 FQGTGA. The V gene lost 5 bases and the J gene lost 4 bases, with 14 bases spanning the gap. CDR3 coding DNA: TGTGCCAGCAGCCTACAGGGGAGGCCAGAGACCCAGTACTTC. Translating gives CASSLQGRPETQYF.

The V and J genes are TRBV5-6 and TRBJ2-1; D ambiguous. The germline gives CDR1 SGHDT, CDR2 YYEEEE. The CDR3 has 14 amino acids. Trimming shortened V by 3 bases and J by 5 bases, and 12 bases separated the two germline ends. This CDR3 is CASSSTFSNNEQFF. The CDR3 bases are TGTGCCAGCAGCTCAACTTTCTCGAACAATGAGCAGTTCTTC.

The chain recombines TRBV27 with TRBJ1-1, with a possible D match to TRBD1 (5 bases). The germline V gene encodes CDR1 MNHEY and CDR2 SMNVEV (reference sequence). V lost 2 bases to trimming and J lost 2 bases, with 12 bases between them. The CDR3 is 15 amino acids. Written as DNA, the CDR3 is TGTGCCAGCAGTTTAAGAGCACAGGTCAACACTGAAGCTTTCTTT. Protein product: CASSLRAQVNTEAFF.

V is TRBV5-1 and J is TRBJ2-1; 11 bases map to TRBD2. Germline V gives CDR1 SGHRS, CDR2 YFSETQ. Trimming at V came to 4 bases and at J to 7 bases, leaving 10 bases not matched to a gene. The CDR3 has 16 amino acids. In DNA form, the CDR3 reads TGCGCCAGCAGCCCACCTTTAGCGGGGGGGAGTAATGAGCAGTTCTTC. Translating gives CASSPPLAGGSNEQFF.

The CDR3 loop is CASSLSGQIYGYTF. DNA of the CDR3: TGTGCCAGCAGTTTATCGGGACAGATCTATGGCTACACCTTC. The chain is built from TRBV27 and TRBJ1-2; 7 bases agree with TRBD1. Germline loops: CDR1 MNHEY, CDR2 SMNVEV (reference sequence). The CDR3 sequence is 14 residues long. J lost 4 bases, V lost 0 bases, and 2 bases had no gene match.